The rows below give T cell receptor beta chains drawn from one sample of a study of blood T cell repertoires in COVID-19. Sequencing was performed with immunoSEQ multiplex PCR; in TCRdb, only in-frame clones are kept and a portion is missing. The sample lists roughly 280,000 clones, over 80% occurring once. Sequenced input: PBMCs or T cells enriched from blood (not recorded which). The receptor set was obtained from a woman aged 25 to 39 with acute COVID-19. CDR3s include the opening cysteine and the closing phenylalanine or tryptophan. Each record gives: CDR3 length, D gene, V gene, clone size, J gene, CDR3 DNA, CDR3 protein. The D gene is left open where the match is weak. Clone size appears in some rows only: once, few, many, or a class for an expanded clone.

cdr3_length: 13
d_call: -
v_call: TRBV19
clone_size: -
j_call: TRBJ1-2
cdr3_nt: TGTGCCACCCAGCCGGGGATAGACTATGGCTACACCTTC
cdr3_aa: CATQPGIDYGYTF

cdr3_length: 16
d_call: TRBD1
v_call: TRBV28
clone_size: -
j_call: TRBJ1-5
cdr3_nt: TGTGCCAGCAGTTTAAGGGACAGGGGGCCCCCCCTTCCCCAGCATTTT
cdr3_aa: CASSLRDRGPPLPQHF

cdr3_length: 14
d_call: -
v_call: TRBV7-2
clone_size: -
j_call: TRBJ2-1
cdr3_nt: TGTGCCAGCAGCTTAGGGTCTAGCGTCAATGAGCAGTTCTTC
cdr3_aa: CASSLGSSVNEQFF

cdr3_length: 13
d_call: -
v_call: TRBV7-9
clone_size: -
j_call: TRBJ1-2
cdr3_nt: TGTGCCAGCAGCTTCGACAGAGACTATGGCTACACCTTC
cdr3_aa: CASSFDRDYGYTF

cdr3_length: 13
d_call: -
v_call: TRBV10-3
clone_size: -
j_call: TRBJ1-2
cdr3_nt: TGTGCCATCCAGGCGGGGACGGGAAATGGCTACACCTTC
cdr3_aa: CAIQAGTGNGYTF

cdr3_length: 15
d_call: -
v_call: TRBV30
clone_size: -
j_call: TRBJ1-3
cdr3_nt: TGTGCCTGGAGTCCATCAGGGTTCTCTGGAAACACCATATATTTT
cdr3_aa: CAWSPSGFSGNTIYF

cdr3_length: 13
d_call: TRBD2
v_call: TRBV10-3
clone_size: -
j_call: TRBJ2-1
cdr3_nt: TGTGCCATCATGGCTAGCGGGACCAATGAGCAGTTCTTC
cdr3_aa: CAIMASGTNEQFF

cdr3_length: 12
d_call: TRBD1
v_call: TRBV10-2
clone_size: once
j_call: TRBJ2-7
cdr3_nt: TGCGCCAGCAGCCTTGACAGGGGCGAGCAGTACTTC
cdr3_aa: CASSLDRGEQYF

cdr3_length: 15
d_call: TRBD2
v_call: TRBV27
clone_size: -
j_call: TRBJ2-2
cdr3_nt: TGTGCCAGCAGTAAACCTAGCGGGAGTTCATGGGAGCTGTTTTTT
cdr3_aa: CASSKPSGSSWELFF

cdr3_length: 11
d_call: -
v_call: TRBV28
clone_size: -
j_call: TRBJ2-7
cdr3_nt: TGTGCCAGCCAGACGGAGCTCGAGCAGTACTTC
cdr3_aa: CASQTELEQYF

cdr3_length: 16
d_call: -
v_call: TRBV5-4
clone_size: -
j_call: TRBJ2-2
cdr3_nt: TGTGCCAGCAGCCTTAAGGCGGCGGGGCGCACCGGGGAGCTGTTTTTT
cdr3_aa: CASSLKAAGRTGELFF

cdr3_length: 14
d_call: TRBD2
v_call: TRBV18
clone_size: -
j_call: TRBJ2-3
cdr3_nt: TGTGCCAGCTCACCGGCGGGAGGCACAGATACGCAGTATTTT
cdr3_aa: CASSPAGGTDTQYF

cdr3_length: 13
d_call: -
v_call: TRBV19
clone_size: -
j_call: TRBJ2-7
cdr3_nt: TGTGCCAGTAGTGTAGCGGTGGCCTACGAGCAGTACTTC
cdr3_aa: CASSVAVAYEQYF

cdr3_length: 16
d_call: TRBD1
v_call: TRBV11-1
clone_size: -
j_call: TRBJ1-6
cdr3_nt: TGTGCCAGCAGCCACGACAGGGTCCCTGGAAATTCACCCCTCCACTTT
cdr3_aa: CASSHDRVPGNSPLHF

cdr3_length: 16
d_call: -
v_call: TRBV7-2
clone_size: -
j_call: TRBJ2-2
cdr3_nt: TGTGCCAGCAGCTTAAAGGCGGGGGCCGGAACCGGGGAGCTGTTTTTT
cdr3_aa: CASSLKAGAGTGELFF

cdr3_length: 13
d_call: TRBD1
v_call: TRBV24-1
clone_size: -
j_call: TRBJ1-2
cdr3_nt: TGTGCCACCAGTGGCAGGGGGCTCTATGGCTACACCTTC
cdr3_aa: CATSGRGLYGYTF

cdr3_length: 22
d_call: -
v_call: TRBV14
clone_size: -
j_call: TRBJ2-2
cdr3_nt: TGTGCCAGCAGCCAAGATTGGTCAGCAGGGGCGGCGAAAACCCTTAACACCGGGGAGCTGTTTTTT
cdr3_aa: CASSQDWSAGAAKTLNTGELFF

cdr3_length: 17
d_call: TRBD1
v_call: TRBV7-3
clone_size: -
j_call: TRBJ2-1
cdr3_nt: TGTGCCAGCAGCGTAGGACAGGGGTTTAGCCCTATCGATGAGCAGTTCTTC
cdr3_aa: CASSVGQGFSPIDEQFF

cdr3_length: 14
d_call: -
v_call: TRBV7-9
clone_size: -
j_call: TRBJ2-7
cdr3_nt: TGTGCCAGCACGTCGACAGGCGAAAGGTACGAGCAGTACTTC
cdr3_aa: CASTSTGERYEQYF